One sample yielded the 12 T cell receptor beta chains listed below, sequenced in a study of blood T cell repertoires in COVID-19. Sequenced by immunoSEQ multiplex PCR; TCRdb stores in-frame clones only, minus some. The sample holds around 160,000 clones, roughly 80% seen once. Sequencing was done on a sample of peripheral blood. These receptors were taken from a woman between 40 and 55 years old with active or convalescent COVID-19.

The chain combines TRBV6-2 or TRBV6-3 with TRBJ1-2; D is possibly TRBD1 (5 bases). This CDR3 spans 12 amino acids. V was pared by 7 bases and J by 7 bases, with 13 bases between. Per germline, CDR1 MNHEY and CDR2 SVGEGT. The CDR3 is CASTPGPGGYTF. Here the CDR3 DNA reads TGTGCCAGCACCCCGGGGCCTGGTGGCTACACCTTC.

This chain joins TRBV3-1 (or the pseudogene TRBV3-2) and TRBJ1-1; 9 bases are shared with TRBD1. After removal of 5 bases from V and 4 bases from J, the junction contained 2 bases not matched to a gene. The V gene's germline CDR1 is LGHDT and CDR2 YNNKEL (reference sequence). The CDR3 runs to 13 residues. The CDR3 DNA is TGTGCCAGCAGCGCGGACAGGGGCACTGAAGCTTTCTTT. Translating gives CASSADRGTEAFF.

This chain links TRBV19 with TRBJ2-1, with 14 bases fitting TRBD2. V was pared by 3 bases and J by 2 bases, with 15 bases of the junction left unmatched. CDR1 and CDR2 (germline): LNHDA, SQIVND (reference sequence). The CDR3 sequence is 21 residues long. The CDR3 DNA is TGTGCCAGTAGTATTCCGACGCCGGGACTAGCGGGAGAGTGTCCCTACAATGAGCAGTTCTTC. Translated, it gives CASSIPTPGLAGECPYNEQFF. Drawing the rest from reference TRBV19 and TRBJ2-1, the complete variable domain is DGGITQSPKYLFRKEGQNVTLSCEQNLNHDAMYWYRQDPGQGLRLIYYSQIVNDFQKGDIAEGYSVSREKKESFPLTVTSAQKNPTAFYLCASSIPTPGLAGECPYNEQFFGPGTRLTVL.

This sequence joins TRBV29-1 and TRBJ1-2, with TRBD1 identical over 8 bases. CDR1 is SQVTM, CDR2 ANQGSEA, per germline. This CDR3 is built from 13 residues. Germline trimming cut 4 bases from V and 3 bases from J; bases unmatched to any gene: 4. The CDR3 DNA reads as TGCAGCGTTGGACAGGGGTTGGACTATGGCTACACCTTC. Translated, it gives CSVGQGLDYGYTF.

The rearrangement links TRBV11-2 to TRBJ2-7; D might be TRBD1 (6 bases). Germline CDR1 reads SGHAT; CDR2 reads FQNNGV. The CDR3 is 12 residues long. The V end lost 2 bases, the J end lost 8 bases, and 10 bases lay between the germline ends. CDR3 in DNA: TGTGCCAGCAGCTTACCGAGGGACAAGCAGTACTTC. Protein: CASSLPRDKQYF.

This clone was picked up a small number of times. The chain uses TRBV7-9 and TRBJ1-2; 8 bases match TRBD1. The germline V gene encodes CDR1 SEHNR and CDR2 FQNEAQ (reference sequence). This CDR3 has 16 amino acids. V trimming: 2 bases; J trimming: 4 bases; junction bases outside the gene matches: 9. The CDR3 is CASSLRRQGSGYGYTF. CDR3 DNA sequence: TGTGCCAGCAGCTTAAGACGACAGGGGTCAGGCTATGGCTACACCTTC.

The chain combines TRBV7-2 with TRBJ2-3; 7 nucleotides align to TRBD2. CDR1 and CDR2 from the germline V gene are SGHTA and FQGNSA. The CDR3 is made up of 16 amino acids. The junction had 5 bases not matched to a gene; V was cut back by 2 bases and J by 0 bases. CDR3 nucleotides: TGTGCCAGCAGCTTATTGGGGGGGTCAAGCACAGATACGCAGTATTTT. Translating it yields CASSLLGGSSTDTQYF.

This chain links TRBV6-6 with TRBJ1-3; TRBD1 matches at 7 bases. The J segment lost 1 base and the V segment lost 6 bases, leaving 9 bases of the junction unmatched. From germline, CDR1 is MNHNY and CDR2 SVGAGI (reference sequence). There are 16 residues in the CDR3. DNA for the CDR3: TGTGCCAGCAGCCCCGACAGGGTTAAATCTGGAAACACCATATATTTT. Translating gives CASSPDRVKSGNTIYF.

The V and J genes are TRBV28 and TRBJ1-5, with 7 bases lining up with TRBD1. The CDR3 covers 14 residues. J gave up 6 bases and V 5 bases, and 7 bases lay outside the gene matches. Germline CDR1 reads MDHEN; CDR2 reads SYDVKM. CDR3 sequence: CASSLTGMVQPQHF. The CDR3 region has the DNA TGTGCCAGCAGTCTGACAGGGATGGTTCAGCCCCAGCATTTT. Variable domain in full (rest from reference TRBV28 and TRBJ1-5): DVKVTQSSRYLVKRTGEKVFLECVQDMDHENMFWYRQDPGLGLRLIYFSYDVKMKEKGDIPEGYSVSREKKERFSLILESASTNQTSMYLCASSLTGMVQPQHFGDGTRLSIL.

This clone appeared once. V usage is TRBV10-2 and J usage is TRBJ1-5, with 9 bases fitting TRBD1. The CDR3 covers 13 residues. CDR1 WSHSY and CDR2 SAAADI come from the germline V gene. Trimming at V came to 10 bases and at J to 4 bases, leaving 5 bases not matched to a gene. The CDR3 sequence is CATDRGENQPQHF. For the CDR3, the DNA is TGCGCCACGGACAGGGGTGAGAATCAGCCCCAGCATTTT.

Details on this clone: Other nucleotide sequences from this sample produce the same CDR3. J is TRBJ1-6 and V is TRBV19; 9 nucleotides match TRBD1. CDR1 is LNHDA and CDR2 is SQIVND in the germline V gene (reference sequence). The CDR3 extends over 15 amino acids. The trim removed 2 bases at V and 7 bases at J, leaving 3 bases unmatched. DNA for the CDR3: TGTGCCAGTAGTATATCGGACAGGGGCAATTCACCCCTCCACTTT. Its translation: CASSISDRGNSPLHF. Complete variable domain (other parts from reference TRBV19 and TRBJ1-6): DGGITQSPKYLFRKEGQNVTLSCEQNLNHDAMYWYRQDPGQGLRLIYYSQIVNDFQKGDIAEGYSVSREKKESFPLTVTSAQKNPTAFYLCASSISDRGNSPLHFGNGTRLTVT.

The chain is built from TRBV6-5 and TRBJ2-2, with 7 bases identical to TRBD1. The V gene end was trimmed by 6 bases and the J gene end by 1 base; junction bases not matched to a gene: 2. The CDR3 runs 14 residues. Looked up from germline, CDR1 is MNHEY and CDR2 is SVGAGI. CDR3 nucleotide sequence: TGTGCCAGCAGCCGGACAGGGAACACCGGGGAGCTGTTTTTT. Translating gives CASSRTGNTGELFF.